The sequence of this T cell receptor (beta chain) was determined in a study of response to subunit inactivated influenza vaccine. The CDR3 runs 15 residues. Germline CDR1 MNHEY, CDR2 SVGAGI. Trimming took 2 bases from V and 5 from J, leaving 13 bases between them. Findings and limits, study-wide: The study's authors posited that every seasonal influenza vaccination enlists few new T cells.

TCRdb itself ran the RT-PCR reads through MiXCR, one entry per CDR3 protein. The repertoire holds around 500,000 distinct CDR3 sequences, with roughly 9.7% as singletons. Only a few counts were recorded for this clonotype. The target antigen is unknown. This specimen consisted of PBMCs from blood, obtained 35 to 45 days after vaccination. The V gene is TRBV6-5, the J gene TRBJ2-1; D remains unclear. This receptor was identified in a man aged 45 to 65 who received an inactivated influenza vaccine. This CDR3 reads CASSYLGYANNEQFF. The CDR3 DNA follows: TGTGCCAGCAGTTACCTTGGTTATGCAAACAATGAGCAGTTCTTC.